These T cell receptor beta chains were read from a single sample in a study of T cell repertoires in cytomegalovirus infection. TCRdb reanalysed the reads using MiXCR and keeps one entry per CDR3 protein. The table has about 150,000 distinct CDR3 sequences, around 20% seen once. The sequencing input was PBMCs. The receptors were sampled from a human donor in good health (CMV status not recorded). Some clones in this sample may be carry-over from other donors' samples. CDR3s include the opening cysteine and the closing phenylalanine or tryptophan. D genes are given only for firm matches. Clone size is not always given. Where it is, it says once, few, many or a class for expanded clones.

CDR3 length: 12
J gene: TRBJ1-2
V gene: TRBV28
clone size: -
D gene: -
CDR3 DNA: TGTGCCAGCAGGGATACTCGGCGGGGCTACACCTTC
CDR3 protein: CASRDTRRGYTF

CDR3 length: 14
J gene: TRBJ2-3
V gene: TRBV7-2
clone size: -
D gene: -
CDR3 DNA: TGTGTCAGCAGCCACGATAGCGGCACAGTTACGCAGTATTTT
CDR3 protein: CVSSHDSGTVTQYF

CDR3 length: 14
J gene: TRBJ2-7
V gene: TRBV28
clone size: -
D gene: -
CDR3 DNA: TGTGCCAGCAGTCAGAGGGGGAGCTCCTACGAGCAGTACTTC
CDR3 protein: CASSQRGSSYEQYF

CDR3 length: 18
J gene: TRBJ2-5
V gene: TRBV7-8
clone size: few
D gene: -
CDR3 DNA: TGTGCCAGCAGCTTAGCGGAATCGACAGCCGATCGTCTTAAGACCCAGTACTTC
CDR3 protein: CASSLAESTADRLKTQYF

CDR3 length: 14
J gene: TRBJ2-7
V gene: TRBV12-3/TRBV12-4
clone size: -
D gene: TRBD1
CDR3 DNA: TGTGCCAGCAGTCCATGGGACAGCCGCTCCGAGCAGTACTTC
CDR3 protein: CASSPWDSRSEQYF

CDR3 length: 15
J gene: TRBJ2-3
V gene: TRBV7-2
clone size: many
D gene: -
CDR3 DNA: TGTGCCAGCAGTAGGACATCCGACTATGGGGATACGCAGTATTTT
CDR3 protein: CASSRTSDYGDTQYF

CDR3 length: 15
J gene: TRBJ2-7
V gene: TRBV7-2
clone size: many
D gene: -
CDR3 DNA: TGTGCCAGCAGCTTAGTAGCCCGAGAGCACTACGAGCAGTACTTC
CDR3 protein: CASSLVAREHYEQYF

CDR3 length: 15
J gene: TRBJ2-7
V gene: TRBV12-3/TRBV12-4
clone size: many
D gene: TRBD1
CDR3 DNA: TGTGCCAGCAGTTTAGCAACAGGGGGGAAATACGAGCAGTACTTC
CDR3 protein: CASSLATGGKYEQYF

CDR3 length: 15
J gene: TRBJ2-7
V gene: TRBV5-1
clone size: few
D gene: -
CDR3 DNA: TGCGCCAGCAGCTTGGAGTCAGGGGACCTTAACGAGCAGTACTTC
CDR3 protein: CASSLESGDLNEQYF

CDR3 length: 13
J gene: TRBJ1-2
V gene: TRBV11-2
clone size: many
D gene: -
CDR3 DNA: TGTGCCAGCAGCTTAAACACGAACTATGGCTACACCTTC
CDR3 protein: CASSLNTNYGYTF

CDR3 length: 13
J gene: TRBJ2-1
V gene: TRBV7-2
clone size: many
D gene: -
CDR3 DNA: TGTGCCAGCAGCTTAGTCTCCTACAATGAGCAGTTCTTC
CDR3 protein: CASSLVSYNEQFF

CDR3 length: 14
J gene: TRBJ2-2
V gene: TRBV20-1
clone size: -
D gene: -
CDR3 DNA: TGCAGTGCTCCCCATGCCTTGGGTGGCGGGGAGCTGTTTTTT
CDR3 protein: CSAPHALGGGELFF

CDR3 length: 12
J gene: TRBJ2-7
V gene: TRBV27
clone size: few
D gene: -
CDR3 DNA: TGTGCCAGCAGTGGAACGGGAGACGAGCAGTACTTC
CDR3 protein: CASSGTGDEQYF

CDR3 length: 18
J gene: TRBJ2-5
V gene: TRBV9
clone size: -
D gene: -
CDR3 DNA: TGTGCCAGCAGCGTAGGGTTTCAAGCGGGCGTTGTTGAAGAGACCGAGTACTTC
CDR3 protein: CASSVGFQAGVVEETEYF

CDR3 length: 14
J gene: TRBJ2-3
V gene: TRBV7-8
clone size: few
D gene: TRBD1
CDR3 DNA: TGTGCCAGCAGTCCGACAGGGGCTGGGGATACGCAGTATTTT
CDR3 protein: CASSPTGAGDTQYF

CDR3 length: 13
J gene: TRBJ2-3
V gene: TRBV5-6
clone size: few
D gene: -
CDR3 DNA: TGTGCCAGCAATCGGGGGAGCACAGATACGCAGTATTTT
CDR3 protein: CASNRGSTDTQYF

CDR3 length: 14
J gene: TRBJ1-5
V gene: TRBV19
clone size: -
D gene: -
CDR3 DNA: TGTGTCACCCAGGACGGGTATAGCAATCAGCCCCAGCATTTT
CDR3 protein: CVTQDGYSNQPQHF

CDR3 length: 14
J gene: TRBJ2-3
V gene: TRBV29-1
clone size: few
D gene: -
CDR3 DNA: TGCAGCGGGACGAGACTAGGGAACACAGATACGCAGTATTTT
CDR3 protein: CSGTRLGNTDTQYF

CDR3 length: 15
J gene: TRBJ2-2
V gene: TRBV6-2/TRBV6-3
clone size: -
D gene: TRBD1
CDR3 DNA: TGTGCCAGCAGTAGGGGACAGGGGCGATACGGGGAGCTGTTTTTT
CDR3 protein: CASSRGQGRYGELFF

CDR3 length: 12
J gene: TRBJ2-7
V gene: TRBV28
clone size: -
D gene: -
CDR3 DNA: TGTGCCAGCATCGACGTCGGGGGCGAGCAGTACTTC
CDR3 protein: CASIDVGGEQYF

CDR3 length: 14
J gene: TRBJ2-2
V gene: TRBV19
clone size: -
D gene: -
CDR3 DNA: TGTGCCAGTAGTATAGGAGAACACACCGGGGAGCTGTTTTTT
CDR3 protein: CASSIGEHTGELFF

CDR3 length: 14
J gene: TRBJ1-2
V gene: TRBV27
clone size: -
D gene: -
CDR3 DNA: TGTGCCAGCACCACCGGGGGAGCTAACTATGGCTACATCTTC
CDR3 protein: CASTTGGANYGYIF

CDR3 length: 16
J gene: TRBJ2-2
V gene: TRBV28
clone size: -
D gene: TRBD2
CDR3 DNA: TGTGCCAGCAGCAACCTTAGCGGGGACAACACCGGGGAGCTGTTTTTT
CDR3 protein: CASSNLSGDNTGELFF

CDR3 length: 15
J gene: TRBJ1-1
V gene: TRBV6-2/TRBV6-3
clone size: -
D gene: -
CDR3 DNA: TGTGCCAGCAGACTCTTCAGTGGGCCGGAAATTGAAGCTTTCTTT
CDR3 protein: CASRLFSGPEIEAFF

CDR3 length: 17
J gene: TRBJ2-5
V gene: TRBV20-1
clone size: -
D gene: TRBD2
CDR3 DNA: TGCAGTGCTAGAGATCAGGCGGGACTAGCGGGAGGGGAGACCCAGTACTTC
CDR3 protein: CSARDQAGLAGGETQYF

CDR3 length: 14
J gene: TRBJ2-1
V gene: TRBV27
clone size: -
D gene: -
CDR3 DNA: TGTGCCAGCAGTCCTAGCGAAACCTACAATGAGCAGTTCTTC
CDR3 protein: CASSPSETYNEQFF

CDR3 length: 14
J gene: TRBJ2-7
V gene: TRBV28
clone size: -
D gene: TRBD1
CDR3 DNA: TGTGCCAGCAGTCCCGGACAGGGATGGTACGAGCAGTACTTC
CDR3 protein: CASSPGQGWYEQYF